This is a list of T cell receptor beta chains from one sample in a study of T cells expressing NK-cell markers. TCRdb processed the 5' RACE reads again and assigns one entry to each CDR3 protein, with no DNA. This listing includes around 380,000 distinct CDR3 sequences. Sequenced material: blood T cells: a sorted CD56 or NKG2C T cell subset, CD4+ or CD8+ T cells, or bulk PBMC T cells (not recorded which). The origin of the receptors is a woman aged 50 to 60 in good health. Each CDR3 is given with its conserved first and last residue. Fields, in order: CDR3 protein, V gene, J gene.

CDR3aa: CASSYSLAGEDTQYF
v_gene: TRBV7-2
j_gene: TRBJ2-3

CDR3aa: CASSLAPRPHSGANVLTF
v_gene: TRBV5-1
j_gene: TRBJ2-6

CDR3aa: CAISRDGDYGYTF
v_gene: TRBV10-3
j_gene: TRBJ1-2

CDR3aa: CAWSGLAGFHEQYF
v_gene: TRBV30
j_gene: TRBJ2-7

CDR3aa: CSVGWPDAQYF
v_gene: TRBV29-1
j_gene: TRBJ2-3

CDR3aa: CASSAYRGYIGTEAFF
v_gene: TRBV11-2
j_gene: TRBJ1-1

CDR3aa: CASRPTGGFEGYTF
v_gene: TRBV12-3/TRBV12-4
j_gene: TRBJ1-2

CDR3aa: CASSHGQGRFGYTF
v_gene: TRBV19
j_gene: TRBJ1-2

CDR3aa: CASSLALGGTEQFF
v_gene: TRBV7-9
j_gene: TRBJ2-1

CDR3aa: CASRNSGPKQETQYF
v_gene: TRBV5-1
j_gene: TRBJ2-5

CDR3aa: CASSPGSLGEQYF
v_gene: TRBV18
j_gene: TRBJ2-7

CDR3aa: CASSPQGALGETQYF
v_gene: TRBV18
j_gene: TRBJ2-5

CDR3aa: CASSSRGLGEQFF
v_gene: TRBV12-3/TRBV12-4
j_gene: TRBJ2-1

CDR3aa: CSARDWSGLGSYNEQFF
v_gene: TRBV20-1
j_gene: TRBJ2-1

CDR3aa: CASSFLGGRDTGELFF
v_gene: TRBV5-1
j_gene: TRBJ2-2

CDR3aa: CSAPTGGIHHGKTQYF
v_gene: TRBV20-1
j_gene: TRBJ2-5

CDR3aa: CASSDHRGNEQFF
v_gene: TRBV6-1
j_gene: TRBJ2-1

CDR3aa: CASSFDTGKNEKLFF
v_gene: TRBV11-2
j_gene: TRBJ1-4

CDR3aa: CASSQVETTQYF
v_gene: TRBV3-1
j_gene: TRBJ2-3

CDR3aa: CASSLALIAGGPDTQYF
v_gene: TRBV5-1
j_gene: TRBJ2-3

CDR3aa: CASSRRWGGGELFF
v_gene: TRBV6-5
j_gene: TRBJ2-2

CDR3aa: CASSLGGGNGYTF
v_gene: TRBV7-9
j_gene: TRBJ1-2

CDR3aa: CASSLGAGGREQYF
v_gene: TRBV7-6
j_gene: TRBJ2-7

CDR3aa: CASSYGGPYEQYF
v_gene: TRBV6-5
j_gene: TRBJ2-7

CDR3aa: CAIGPGPADTQYF
v_gene: TRBV15
j_gene: TRBJ2-3

CDR3aa: CASSRTSVPNEQFF
v_gene: TRBV4-1
j_gene: TRBJ2-1

CDR3aa: CASSLAQGSGADTQYF
v_gene: TRBV12-3/TRBV12-4
j_gene: TRBJ2-3

CDR3aa: CASSLTVSDSPLHF
v_gene: TRBV5-6
j_gene: TRBJ1-6

CDR3aa: CASSLNPASETQYF
v_gene: TRBV7-2
j_gene: TRBJ2-5

CDR3aa: CASSQPRGAQYF
v_gene: TRBV12-3/TRBV12-4
j_gene: TRBJ2-3

CDR3aa: CASSLGEGLNLDTQYF
v_gene: TRBV13
j_gene: TRBJ2-3